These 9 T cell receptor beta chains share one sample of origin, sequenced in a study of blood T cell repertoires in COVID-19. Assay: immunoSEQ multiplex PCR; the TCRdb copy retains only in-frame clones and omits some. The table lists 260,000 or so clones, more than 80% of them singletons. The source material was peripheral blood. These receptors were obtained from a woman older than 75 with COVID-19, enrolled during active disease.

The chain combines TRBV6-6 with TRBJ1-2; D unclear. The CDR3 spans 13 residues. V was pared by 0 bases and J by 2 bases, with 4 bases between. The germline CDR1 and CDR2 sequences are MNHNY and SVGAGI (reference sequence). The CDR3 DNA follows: TGTGCCAGCAGTTACTCTGTAAACTATGGCTACACCTTC. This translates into CASSYSVNYGYTF.

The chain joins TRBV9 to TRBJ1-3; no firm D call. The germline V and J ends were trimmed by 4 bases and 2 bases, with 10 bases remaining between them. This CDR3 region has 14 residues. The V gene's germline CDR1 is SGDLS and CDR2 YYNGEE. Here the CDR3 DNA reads TGTGCCAGCAGCCCGACGGGTCCTGGAAACACCATATATTTT. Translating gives CASSPTGPGNTIYF.

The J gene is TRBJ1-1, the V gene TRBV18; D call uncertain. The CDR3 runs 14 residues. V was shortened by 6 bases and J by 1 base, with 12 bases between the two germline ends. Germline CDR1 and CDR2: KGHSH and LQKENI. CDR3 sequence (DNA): TGTGCCAGCTCGTCCGGACTTACGAACACTGAAGCTTTCTTT. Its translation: CASSSGLTNTEAFF.

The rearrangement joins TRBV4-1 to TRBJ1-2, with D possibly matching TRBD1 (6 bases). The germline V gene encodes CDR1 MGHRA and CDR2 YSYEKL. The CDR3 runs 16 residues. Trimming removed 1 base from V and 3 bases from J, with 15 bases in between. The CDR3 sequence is CASSQGQGIRDYGYTF. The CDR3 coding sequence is TGCGCCAGCAGCCAAGGGCAGGGGATTCGCGACTATGGCTACACCTTC.

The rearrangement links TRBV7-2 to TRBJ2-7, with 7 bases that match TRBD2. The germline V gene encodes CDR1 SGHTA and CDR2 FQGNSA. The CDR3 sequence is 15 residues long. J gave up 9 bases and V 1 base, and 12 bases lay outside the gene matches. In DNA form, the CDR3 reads TGTGCCAGCAGCTTAGAGGGAACGACGGGGAGGGGGCAGTACTTC. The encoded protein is CASSLEGTTGRGQYF.

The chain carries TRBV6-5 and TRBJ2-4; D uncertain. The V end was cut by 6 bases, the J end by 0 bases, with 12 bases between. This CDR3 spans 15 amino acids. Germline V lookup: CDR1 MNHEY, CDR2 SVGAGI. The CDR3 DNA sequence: TGTGCCAGCAGCCCGGGTAACCTAGCCAAAAACATTCAGTACTTC. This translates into CASSPGNLAKNIQYF.

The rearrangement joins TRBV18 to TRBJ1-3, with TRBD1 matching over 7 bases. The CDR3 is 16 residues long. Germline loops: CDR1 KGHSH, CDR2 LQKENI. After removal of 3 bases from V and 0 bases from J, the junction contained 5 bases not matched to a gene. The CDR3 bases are TGTGCCAGCTCACCGCAGGGGGTGGACTCTGGAAACACCATATATTTT. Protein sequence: CASSPQGVDSGNTIYF. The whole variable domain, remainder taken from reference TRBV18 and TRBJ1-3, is NAGVMQNPRHLVRRRGQEARLRCSPMKGHSHVYWYRQLPEEGLKFMVYLQKENIIDESGMPKERFSAEFPKEGPSILRIQQVVRGDSAAYFCASSPQGVDSGNTIYFGEGSWLTVV.

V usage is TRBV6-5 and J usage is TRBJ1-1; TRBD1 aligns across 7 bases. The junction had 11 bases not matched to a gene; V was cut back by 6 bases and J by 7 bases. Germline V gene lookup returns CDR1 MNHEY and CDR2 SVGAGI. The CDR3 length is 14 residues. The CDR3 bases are TGTGCCAGCAGCCCCCCGACAGGGAGGAGTGAAGCTTTCTTT. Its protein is CASSPPTGRSEAFF.

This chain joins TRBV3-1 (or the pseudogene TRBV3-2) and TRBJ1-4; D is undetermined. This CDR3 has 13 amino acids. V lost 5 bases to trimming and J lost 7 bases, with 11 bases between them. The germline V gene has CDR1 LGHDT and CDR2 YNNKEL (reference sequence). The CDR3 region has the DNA TGTGCCAGCAGCTTTCTCCCGGGTGAAAAACTGTTTTTT. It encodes CASSFLPGEKLFF.